This T cell receptor beta chain came from a study of metastatic and nonmetastatic thyroid tumors. TCRdb re-clonotyped the PCR reads via MiXCR. The sample lists approximately 7,000 clones; about a sixth were seen once. All patients were treatment-naive before thyroid surgery. This clone was found many times. The sequenced sample consisted of adjacent normal tissue. The source is a male donor with papillary thyroid cancer or a benign thyroid nodule (not recorded which). Some clones in this sample may be carry-over from other donors' samples.

This CDR3 reads CASSLANSGANVLTF. The CDR3 DNA sequence: TGTGCCAGCAGTTTAGCGAACTCTGGGGCCAACGTCCTGACTTTC. The chain joins TRBV27 to TRBJ2-6, with D unclear. Trimming removed 2 bases at V and 0 bases at J, with 5 bases between. The V gene's germline CDR1 is MNHEY and CDR2 SMNVEV (reference sequence). This CDR3 has 15 residues.